Shown below are 8 T cell receptor beta chains from a single sample sequenced in a study of PD-L1 blockade in urothelial cancer. Specified time point: pretreatment peripheral blood. Only in-frame clones appear in the TCRdb table, and some are missing; sequencing was by immunoSEQ multiplex PCR. The table includes 55,000 to 80,000 clones, approximately 86% detected once. Material: PBMCs, obtained around atezolizumab (anti-PD-L1) treatment. All receptors come from a man in his sixties with urothelial cancer.

This clone was found once. CDR3 region: CASSLTGGFILNEQFF. CDR3 nucleotide sequence: TGTGCCAGCAGCTTAACGGGAGGATTCATACTGAATGAGCAGTTCTTC. The V and J genes are TRBV7-3 and TRBJ2-1; maybe TRBD2 (6 bases). Trimming shortened V by 0 bases and J by 7 bases, and 16 bases separated the two germline ends. Germline CDR1 reads SGHTA; CDR2 reads FQGTGA. The length of the CDR3 is 16 residues. Full variable domain (remainder filled in from reference TRBV7-3 and TRBJ2-1): GAGVSQTPSNKVTEKGKYVELRCDPISGHTALYWYRQSLGQGPEFLIYFQGTGAADDSGLPNDRFFAVRPEGSVSTLKIQRTERGDSAVYLCASSLTGGFILNEQFFGPGTRLTVL.

CDR3 nucleotides: TGTGCCAGCAGCTTAGACAGGGTCCAAGAGACCCAGTACTTC. Translating it yields CASSLDRVQETQYF. The chain combines TRBV7-2 with TRBJ2-5, with TRBD1 as a possible D gene (6 bases). Per germline, CDR1 SGHTA and CDR2 FQGNSA. Trimming removed 1 base from V and 1 base from J, with 7 bases in between. The CDR3 covers 14 residues.

This clone came up a few times. The chain employs TRBV6-1 and TRBJ1-1; D is perhaps TRBD1 (5 bases). CDR3 length: 13 residues. Germline V CDR1 and CDR2: MNHNS, SASEGT. V was pared by 9 bases and J by 5 bases, with 16 bases between. CDR3 protein: CASRRQMETEAFF. Written as DNA, the CDR3 is TGTGCCAGTAGACGACAGATGGAGACTGAAGCTTTCTTT.

The chain recombines TRBV11-2 with TRBJ1-2; 7 positions match TRBD1. The V and J ends lost 5 bases and 11 bases, in that order; junction bases with no gene match: 8. This CDR3 is 12 amino acids long. From germline, CDR1 is SGHAT and CDR2 FQNNGV. The CDR3, as DNA: TGTGCCAGCAGCCCACGGGACAGCGTTTACACCTTC. It is translated as CASSPRDSVYTF.

The chain combines TRBV7-9 with TRBJ1-3, with unresolved D. The CDR3 is 14 amino acids. Between the trimmed V and J ends, which lost 0 bases and 4 bases, there was a span of 7 bases. CDR1 and CDR2 from the germline V gene are SEHNR and FQNEAQ (reference sequence). In nucleotides, the CDR3 is TGTGCCAGCAGCTTAGCGTCCAGGGGAAACACCATATATTTT. This encodes CASSLASRGNTIYF.

This clone has just a few counts. The chain uses TRBV7-2 and TRBJ1-5; D is undetermined. This CDR3 comprises 15 residues. With 3 bases removed from V and 4 bases from J, the gap between germline ends came to 13 bases. CDR1 and CDR2 from the germline V gene are SGHTA and FQGNSA. CDR3 sequence reads: CASSFGISANQPQHF. CDR3 nucleotide sequence: TGTGCCAGCAGCTTCGGGATTTCCGCGAATCAGCCCCAGCATTTT.

This chain joins TRBV5-5 and TRBJ2-2, with D possibly TRBD1 on 5 matching bases. Germline V gene lookup returns CDR1 SGHKS and CDR2 YYEKEE (reference sequence). CDR3 size: 15 residues. V lost 1 base, J lost 0 bases, and 7 bases lay in between. The CDR3 nucleotides read TGTGCCAGCAGCTTGACAGGAGCGAACACCGGGGAGCTGTTTTTT. As protein: CASSLTGANTGELFF.

This chain uses TRBV4-1 with TRBJ2-5, with 15 positions matching TRBD2. This CDR3 has 19 residues. Germline values: CDR1 MGHRA, CDR2 YSYEKL. The J segment lost 3 bases and the V segment lost 0 bases, leaving 8 bases of the junction unmatched. The CDR3 coding sequence is TGCGCCAGCAGCCAAGATAGGGGGACTAGCGGGGGGACAAAAGAGACCCAGTACTTC. Translation: CASSQDRGTSGGTKETQYF.